Listed below are T cell receptor beta chains from one sample, sequenced in a study of blood T cell repertoires in COVID-19. Generated by immunoSEQ multiplex PCR, the TCRdb table keeps only in-frame clones and is missing some. The table lists approximately 330,000 clones, 70% to 90% of them singletons, with approximately 4% in the top ten. The sample consisted of peripheral blood. The receptors come from a woman in her forties or fifties with active or convalescent COVID-19. Both conserved end residues are part of each CDR3. The order of the fields is J gene, V gene, CDR3 length, CDR3 protein.

j_call: TRBJ1-5
v_call: TRBV28
cdr3_length: 14
cdr3_aa: CASSPGSGNQPQHF

j_call: TRBJ1-2
v_call: TRBV18
cdr3_length: 15
cdr3_aa: CASSPPGQGVYGYTF

j_call: TRBJ1-3
v_call: TRBV18
cdr3_length: 16
cdr3_aa: CASSQGRTSSGNTIYF

j_call: TRBJ1-5
v_call: TRBV6-5
cdr3_length: 15
cdr3_aa: CASSYTGNGNQPQHF

j_call: TRBJ2-7
v_call: TRBV7-9
cdr3_length: 13
cdr3_aa: CASSTDRASEQYF

j_call: TRBJ2-1
v_call: TRBV10-3
cdr3_length: 19
cdr3_aa: CAISEGRSSGSIAYNEQFF

j_call: TRBJ2-7
v_call: TRBV18
cdr3_length: 15
cdr3_aa: CASSQAGLPNYEQYF

j_call: TRBJ1-4
v_call: TRBV7-2
cdr3_length: 13
cdr3_aa: CASSLWRNEKLFF

j_call: TRBJ2-3
v_call: TRBV11-2
cdr3_length: 15
cdr3_aa: CASTRGAGFTDTQYF

j_call: TRBJ2-1
v_call: TRBV7-2
cdr3_length: 16
cdr3_aa: CASSLSDSLRYTWQFF

j_call: TRBJ2-5
v_call: TRBV7-3
cdr3_length: 15
cdr3_aa: CASSLRGAQGETQYF

j_call: TRBJ2-1
v_call: TRBV4-1
cdr3_length: 19
cdr3_aa: CASSQDPRRRDRVYNEQFF

j_call: TRBJ1-2
v_call: TRBV19
cdr3_length: 17
cdr3_aa: CASSITRTGIQSYGYTF

j_call: TRBJ2-3
v_call: TRBV5-8
cdr3_length: 15
cdr3_aa: CASGGQSRLYDTQYF

j_call: TRBJ2-5
v_call: TRBV19
cdr3_length: 14
cdr3_aa: CASSTSRNRFPQYF

j_call: TRBJ2-3
v_call: TRBV11-2
cdr3_length: 14
cdr3_aa: CASSPRLAADTQYF

j_call: TRBJ2-7
v_call: TRBV2
cdr3_length: 13
cdr3_aa: CASKDTNSYEQYF

j_call: TRBJ1-2
v_call: TRBV28
cdr3_length: 14
cdr3_aa: CASSLGGESGGYTF

j_call: TRBJ1-2
v_call: TRBV30
cdr3_length: 15
cdr3_aa: CAWTQGPSTNYGYTF

j_call: TRBJ1-2
v_call: TRBV6-4
cdr3_length: 13
cdr3_aa: CASSEAGTYGYTF

j_call: TRBJ2-7
v_call: TRBV18
cdr3_length: 15
cdr3_aa: CASSPGATGVYEQYF